The sequence of this T cell receptor (beta chain) was determined in a study of regulatory T cells in long-lasting Graves disease. CDR3 regions were amplified by Arm-PCR using iRepertoire HTBI primers to build TCR beta libraries. TCRdb itself ran the multiplex PCR reads through MiXCR, one entry per CDR3 protein. The table lists hundreds of thousands of distinct CDR3 sequences, approximately 15% of them singletons, with around a sixth in the top ten. The time point denotes: newly diagnosed GD, antithyroid drugs for less than 3 months. Extracted PBMC RNA gave rise to the TCR library. One endocrinology department in Xi'an, China, was where patients came from. Whole-study results and caveats: Newly diagnosed Graves' patients exceeded persistent ones in TCR diversity.

The V gene's germline CDR1 is SGHTA and CDR2 FQGNSA. The CDR3 totals 15 residues. With 1 base removed from V and 4 bases from J, the gap between germline ends came to 13 bases. This clonotype was recorded at least ten times. What it binds is not known. The same specimen was also included in a second study, on T cells in Graves' hyperthyroidism and ophthalmopathy. Per that study: The TCR CDR3 was amplified in a first-round RT-PCR using the HTBI primer set.

The sequence was collected from a woman under 40 with Graves disease. The sample in question was peripheral blood mononuclear cells (PBMCs), obtained at new diagnosis, from a patient treated with antithyroid drugs. The rearrangement links TRBV7-2 to TRBJ1-2, with D possibly TRBD1 on 6 matching bases. In DNA form, the CDR3 reads TGTGCCAGCAGCTTAGTGGGGGCAGTCGGCTATGGCTACACCTTC. Residues: CASSLVGAVGYGYTF.